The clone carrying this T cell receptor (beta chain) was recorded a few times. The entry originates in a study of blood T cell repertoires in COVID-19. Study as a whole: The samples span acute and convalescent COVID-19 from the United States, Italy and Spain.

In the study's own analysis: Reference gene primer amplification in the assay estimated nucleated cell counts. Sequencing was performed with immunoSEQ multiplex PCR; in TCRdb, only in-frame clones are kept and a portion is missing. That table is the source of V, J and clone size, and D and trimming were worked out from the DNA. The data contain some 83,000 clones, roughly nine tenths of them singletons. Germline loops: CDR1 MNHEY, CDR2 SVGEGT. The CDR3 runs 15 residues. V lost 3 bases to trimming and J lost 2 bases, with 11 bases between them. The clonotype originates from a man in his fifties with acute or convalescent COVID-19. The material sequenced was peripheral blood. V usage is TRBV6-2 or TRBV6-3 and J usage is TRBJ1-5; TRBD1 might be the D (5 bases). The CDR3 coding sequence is TGTGCCAGCAGTTATTCAGGGTATGGCAATCAGCCCCAGCATTTT. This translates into CASSYSGYGNQPQHF.